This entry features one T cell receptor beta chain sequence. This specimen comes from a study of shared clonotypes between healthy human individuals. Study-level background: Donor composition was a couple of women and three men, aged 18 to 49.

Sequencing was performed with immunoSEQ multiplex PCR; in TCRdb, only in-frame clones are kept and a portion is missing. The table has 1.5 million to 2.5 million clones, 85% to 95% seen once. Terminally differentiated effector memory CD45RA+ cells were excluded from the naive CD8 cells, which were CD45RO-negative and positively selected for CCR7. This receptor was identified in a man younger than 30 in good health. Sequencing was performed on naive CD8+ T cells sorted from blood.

The CDR3 is CASSDWLQPQHF. CDR3 DNA: TGTGCCAGCAGTGATTGGCTTCAGCCCCAGCATTTT. The rearrangement links TRBV2 to TRBJ1-5, with no clear D. Germline CDR1 SNHLY, CDR2 FYNNEI. The germline V and J ends were trimmed by 3 bases and 6 bases, with 6 bases remaining between them. The CDR3 loop spans 12 amino acids.